This passage covers 32 T cell receptor beta chains from one sample sequenced in a study of radiotherapy plus CTLA-4 blockade in lung cancer. Generated by immunoSEQ multiplex PCR, the TCRdb table keeps only in-frame clones and is missing some. The sample lists 71,000 or so clones; around 87% were seen once. Sequencing was performed on peripheral blood, taken from a patient treated with radiotherapy plus ipilimumab. Receptors originate from a human donor with non-small cell lung cancer who had stable disease on radiotherapy plus ipilimumab.

The J gene is TRBJ1-4, the V gene TRBV2; a possible D gene is TRBD1 (6 bases). Trimming took 1 base from V and 5 from J, leaving 11 bases between them. Germline V gene sequence: CDR1 SNHLY, CDR2 FYNNEI. CDR3 size: 15 residues. Here the CDR3 reads CASSEVGGANEKLFF. CDR3 DNA sequence: TGTGCCAGCAGTGAAGTGGGGGGCGCGAATGAAAAACTGTTTTTT.

The chain uses TRBV7-9 and TRBJ1-2, with unresolved D. In germline, CDR1 is SEHNR, CDR2 FQNEAQ (reference sequence). This CDR3 contains 12 residues. V was shortened by 2 bases and J by 7 bases, with 8 bases between the two germline ends. This chain's CDR3 is CASSLYETGYTF. For the CDR3, the DNA is TGTGCCAGCAGCTTATACGAGACTGGCTACACCTTC.

The CDR3, as DNA: TGTGCCAGCTCACCCCGGGGAAACACCGGGGAGCTGTTTTTT. Translation: CASSPRGNTGELFF. This chain connects TRBV18 to TRBJ2-2; possibly TRBD2 for D (5 bases). Germline V CDR1 and CDR2: KGHSH, LQKENI. This CDR3 contains 14 residues. The germline V and J ends were trimmed by 3 bases and 2 bases, with 7 bases remaining between them.

The chain employs TRBV7-3 and TRBJ2-1; D is uncertain. The V end lost 1 base, the J end lost 0 bases, and 7 bases lay between the germline ends. This CDR3 spans 15 amino acids. The germline V gene encodes CDR1 SGHTA and CDR2 FQGTGA. In DNA form, the CDR3 reads TGTGCCAGCAGCTTAAGTCCCAGCTCCTACAATGAGCAGTTCTTC. Residues: CASSLSPSSYNEQFF.

The V and J genes are TRBV19 and TRBJ2-5; the match to TRBD2 covers 9 bases. CDR3 length: 15 residues. The V and J ends lost 9 bases and 5 bases, in that order; junction bases with no gene match: 13. The germline gives CDR1 LNHDA, CDR2 SQIVND (reference sequence). CDR3 sequence (DNA): TGTGCCAGCGGACAAAGGCGGGAGGGCCGGGAGACCCAGTACTTC. This translates into CASGQRREGRETQYF.

In DNA form, the CDR3 reads TGTGCCAGCAGCCGGGCAGGGGGCGGTGGCGGGGAGCTGTTTTTT. Translation gives CASSRAGGGGGELFF. The chain uses TRBV6-1 and TRBJ2-2; 8 bases are shared with TRBD1. This CDR3 region has 15 residues. V shed 6 bases, J shed 7 bases, and the junction held 10 bases outside the gene matches. Germline-derived CDR1 and CDR2 are MNHNS and SASEGT.

The table lists this clone with a count of one. The gene calls are TRBV9 and TRBJ2-7; D is undetermined. Between the trimmed V and J ends, which lost 4 bases and 3 bases, there was a span of 14 bases. The CDR3 has 14 residues. Germline values: CDR1 SGDLS, CDR2 YYNGEE. This CDR3 is CASSPGVKDYEQYF. CDR3 in DNA: TGTGCCAGCAGCCCCGGAGTAAAGGACTACGAGCAGTACTTC. Supplemented by reference TRBV9 and TRBJ2-7, the full variable domain reads DSGVTQTPKHLITATGQRVTLRCSPRSGDLSVYWYQQSLDQGLQFLIQYYNGEERAKGNILERFSAQQFPDLHSELNLSSLELGDSALYFCASSPGVKDYEQYFGPGTRLTVT.

The rearrangement uses TRBV7-2 and TRBJ1-5; D perhaps matches TRBD1 (5 bases). Trimming removed 5 bases from V and 4 bases from J, with 12 bases in between. Germline V gene sequence: CDR1 SGHTA, CDR2 FQGNSA. The CDR3 covers 14 residues. CDR3 nucleotide sequence: TGTGCCAGCAGCCGAGAGCGGGGGAATCAGCCCCAGCATTTT. Translation gives CASSRERGNQPQHF.

As for this clone: The identical CDR3 is also encoded by other nucleotide sequences in the sample. V usage is TRBV6-1 and J usage is TRBJ1-5; D is perhaps TRBD1 (5 bases). The V gene lost 9 bases and the J gene lost 4 bases, with 19 bases spanning the gap. Germline V gene data show CDR1 as MNHNS and CDR2 as SASEGT. The CDR3 totals 15 residues. The CDR3 sequence is CASALIGGGNQPQHF. In nucleotides, the CDR3 is TGTGCCAGTGCCTTGATTGGGGGAGGTAATCAGCCCCAGCATTTT.

Comment on this clone: At one of its ends the junction is not consistent with the germline gene, which may arise from a read error. This chain links TRBV9 with TRBJ2-1; either TRBD1 or TRBD2 may fit D (5 bases each). CDR1 and CDR2 (germline): SGDLS, YYNGEE. The CDR3 runs to 14 residues. CDR3 in amino acids: CTSNLGTPANEQFF. In nucleotides, the CDR3 is TGTACCAGCAACTTAGGGACCCCGGCCAATGAGCAGTTCTTC.

The V and J genes are TRBV11-2 and TRBJ2-1; D is uncertain. Trimming removed 1 base at V and 5 bases at J, with 3 bases between. Looked up from germline, CDR1 is SGHAT and CDR2 is FQNNGV. This CDR3 has 12 amino acids. Written as DNA, the CDR3 is TGTGCCAGCAGCTTAGGCAACAATGAGCAGTTCTTC. The encoded protein is CASSLGNNEQFF.

V and J are TRBV7-3 and TRBJ2-3; D uncertain. Germline V gives CDR1 SGHTA, CDR2 FQGTGA. Trimming removed 7 bases at V and 0 bases at J, with 8 bases between. The CDR3 totals 13 residues. The CDR3: CASTSGSTDTQYF. The CDR3 DNA is TGTGCCAGCACTTCCGGGAGCACAGATACGCAGTATTTT.

This chain joins TRBV28 and TRBJ1-4; 7 nucleotides match TRBD1. The ends lost 4 bases at V and 4 bases at J; junction bases unmatched: 12. The germline V gene has CDR1 MDHEN and CDR2 SYDVKM. CDR3 length: 17 amino acids. This CDR3 reads CASSSLRQGAFNEKLFF. The CDR3 coding sequence is TGTGCCAGCAGTTCCCTTCGACAGGGAGCCTTTAATGAAAAACTGTTTTTT.

CDR3 sequence: CASSLGPDRASYGYTF. In nucleotides, the CDR3 is TGTGCCAGCAGCTTGGGCCCGGACAGGGCCTCTTATGGCTACACCTTC. The chain combines TRBV5-5 with TRBJ1-2; 8 nucleotides line up with TRBD1. V was pared by 0 bases and J by 5 bases, with 9 bases of the junction left unmatched. The germline gives CDR1 SGHKS, CDR2 YYEKEE (reference sequence). The CDR3 runs 16 residues.

This clone appeared once. The rearrangement uses TRBV6-7 and TRBJ1-2; tentative D call: TRBD1 (6 bases). TRBV6-7 is designated an ORF whose function remains uncertain. The CDR3 length is 14 residues. With 0 bases removed from V and 8 bases from J, the gap between germline ends came to 13 bases. CDR3: CASSYSGDRRGYTF. CDR3 nucleotides: TGTGCCAGCAGTTACTCCGGCGACAGGAGAGGCTACACCTTC.

The rearrangement joins TRBV5-5 to TRBJ2-7; 13 bases are a match to TRBD2. The germline V gene has CDR1 SGHKS and CDR2 YYEKEE (reference sequence). V shed 4 bases and J 6 bases; nucleotides not matched to a gene: 22. This CDR3 region has 20 residues. The CDR3 sequence: CASSTQRGGLAGLFGGEQYF. CDR3 coding DNA: TGTGCCAGCAGCACGCAGAGGGGGGGACTAGCGGGATTATTCGGTGGCGAGCAGTACTTC.

This rearrangement joins TRBV10-3 to TRBJ1-1; possibly TRBD1 for D (6 bases). Germline V gene data show CDR1 as ENHRY and CDR2 as SYGVKD. CDR3 size: 15 residues. Trimming left V 7 bases short and J 1 base short, with 16 bases between. The DNA of the CDR3 is TGTGCCATCACTCCGGGGGGGGCCGGGAACACTGAAGCTTTCTTT. Translating it yields CAITPGGAGNTEAFF.

The chain employs TRBV7-9 and TRBJ2-5, with D perhaps TRBD1 (6 bases). Between the trimmed V and J ends, which lost 5 bases and 0 bases, there was a span of 13 bases. CDR3 size: 15 residues. Germline CDR1 and CDR2: SEHNR and FQNEAQ (reference sequence). The CDR3 DNA reads as TGTGCCAGCAGCCCCCCCGACAGGTACCAAGAGACCCAGTACTTC. It encodes CASSPPDRYQETQYF.

Comments on this clone: The same CDR3 is also encoded by other DNA sequences in this sample. The chain employs TRBV5-1 and TRBJ2-7, with D perhaps TRBD1 (5 bases). The V gene lost 0 bases and the J gene lost 1 base, with 5 bases spanning the gap. The CDR3 is 13 amino acids. CDR1 SGHRS and CDR2 YFSETQ come from the germline V gene. DNA of the CDR3: TGCGCCAGCAGCTTGGGACAGTCCTACGAGCAGTACTTC. Translating gives CASSLGQSYEQYF.

This chain connects TRBV27 to TRBJ2-7; unclear D gene. CDR1 is MNHEY and CDR2 is SMNVEV in the germline V gene (reference sequence). The CDR3 is made up of 13 amino acids. The V end was cut by 3 bases, the J end by 1 base, with 7 bases between. CDR3 amino acids: CASSFLPSYEQYF. The CDR3 DNA reads TGTGCCAGCAGTTTCCTGCCTTCCTACGAGCAGTACTTC.

This clone was picked up a small number of times. This chain uses TRBV7-3 with TRBJ1-1; D unresolved. Germline assignment: CDR1 SGHTA and CDR2 FQGTGA. The ends were cut back, 5 bases at V and 6 bases at J, with 10 bases in the middle. The CDR3 covers 12 residues. CDR3 protein: CASSRPGSEAFF. Here the CDR3 DNA reads TGTGCCAGCAGCCGGCCCGGGTCTGAAGCTTTCTTT.

This chain joins TRBV6-5 and TRBJ2-1; D call uncertain. This CDR3 has 13 amino acids. Trimming removed 6 bases from V and 4 bases from J, with 10 bases in between. Germline assignment: CDR1 MNHEY and CDR2 SVGAGI. Here the CDR3 reads CASSPTPYNEQFF. The CDR3 DNA reads TGTGCCAGCAGCCCGACACCGTACAATGAGCAGTTCTTC.

The V call is TRBV10-3, the J call TRBJ2-2; 8 positions match TRBD2. Germline V lookup: CDR1 ENHRY, CDR2 SYGVKD. The junction had 9 bases not matched to a gene; V was cut back by 2 bases and J by 1 base. This CDR3 is 18 amino acids long. CDR3 in amino acids: CAISEPTHLAGNTGELFF. In DNA form, the CDR3 reads TGTGCCATCAGTGAGCCGACTCATCTAGCGGGGAACACCGGGGAGCTGTTTTTT.

This sequence joins TRBV27 and TRBJ2-1, with D unclear. The ends were cut back, 1 base at V and 6 bases at J, with 4 bases in the middle. Germline CDR1 and CDR2: MNHEY and SMNVEV (reference sequence). The CDR3 has 12 residues. The CDR3 DNA reads TGTGCCAGCAGTTTATGGCCCAATGAGCAGTTCTTC. This translates into CASSLWPNEQFF.

V and J are TRBV6-1 and TRBJ2-7; 11 positions agree with TRBD2. Germline V gene sequence: CDR1 MNHNS, CDR2 SASEGT. V trimming: 2 bases; J trimming: 6 bases; junction bases outside the gene matches: 6. CDR3 length: 15 amino acids. The CDR3 region has the DNA TGTGCCAGCAGTGAATGGGCTAGCGGGAGGAGCGAGCAGTACTTC. Protein product: CASSEWASGRSEQYF.

The V gene is TRBV28, the J gene TRBJ1-2; D possibly corresponds to TRBD1 (5 bases). Deletions cut 3 bases from V and 7 bases from J, with 24 bases between. In germline, CDR1 is MDHEN, CDR2 SYDVKM. CDR3 size: 17 residues. The CDR3 region is CASSFSGQGRSSGGYTF. CDR3 DNA sequence: TGTGCCAGCAGTTTCTCTGGGCAGGGAAGGAGCTCTGGTGGCTACACCTTC.

This clone was observed a single time. This chain uses TRBV7-9 with TRBJ2-7; 10 bases match TRBD2. The CDR3 covers 16 residues. With V trimmed by 4 bases and J by 3 bases, 9 bases remained unmatched. CDR1 is SEHNR, CDR2 FQNEAQ, per germline (reference sequence). The CDR3 DNA is TGTGCCAGCAGCTCCGGCGGACTAGCGGCTTACTACGAGCAGTACTTC. The encoded protein is CASSSGGLAAYYEQYF.

The gene calls are TRBV6-1 and TRBJ2-7, with a weak D call TRBD2 (6 bases). Trimming stripped 8 bases from V and 2 bases from J, with 13 bases between. Per the germline V gene, CDR1 is MNHNS and CDR2 is SASEGT. This CDR3 has 13 amino acids. CDR3 region: CASLRGGAYEQYF. CDR3 in DNA: TGTGCCAGCTTGCGGGGCGGTGCCTACGAGCAGTACTTC.

This clone has just one count. The chain combines TRBV19 with TRBJ1-2; D not resolved. This CDR3 region has 15 residues. The ends were cut back, 7 bases at V and 4 bases at J, with 19 bases in the middle. In germline, CDR1 is LNHDA, CDR2 SQIVND (reference sequence). The CDR3 region is CASTAADTTGYGYTF. DNA for the CDR3: TGTGCCAGTACGGCAGCCGATACCACTGGCTATGGCTACACCTTC.

The chain joins TRBV11-2 to TRBJ2-1, with TRBD2 as a possible D gene (5 bases). There are 15 residues in the CDR3. Germline CDR1 is SGHAT and CDR2 is FQNNGV. V shed 3 bases and J shed 5 bases, with 14 bases lying between them. CDR3 amino acids: CASSFRGKGDNEQFF. Written as DNA, the CDR3 is TGTGCCAGCAGCTTCCGAGGGAAAGGCGACAATGAGCAGTTCTTC.

The J gene is TRBJ1-1, the V gene TRBV5-4; tentatively, D is TRBD1 (5 bases). Germline assignment: CDR1 SGHNT and CDR2 YYREEE (reference sequence). The ends were cut back, 2 bases at V and 4 bases at J, with 12 bases in the middle. The CDR3 sequence is 14 residues long. The CDR3 DNA reads as TGTGCCAGCAGCTTCCGGGGGAGTATCACTGAAGCTTTCTTT. This encodes CASSFRGSITEAFF.

The V call is TRBV27, the J call TRBJ2-6; 8 nucleotides match TRBD1. V lost 4 bases to trimming and J lost 2 bases; unmatched junction nucleotides: 10. Germline lookup yields CDR1 MNHEY and CDR2 SMNVEV (reference sequence). The CDR3 sequence is 18 residues long. CDR3 region: CASSSTGEFAAGANVLTF. The DNA for the CDR3 is TGTGCCAGCAGTTCGACAGGGGAATTCGCGGCTGGGGCCAACGTCCTGACTTTC.